Sequencing of this T cell receptor (beta chain) was carried out in a study of cytomegalovirus exposure and HLA in healthy donors. General study points: Cytomegalovirus status was reportedly diagnosed by the classifier with high specificity and sensitivity. Some TCR beta chains (roughly 150 of them) were listed as cytomegalovirus-associated. Follow-up analysis later connected one missense variant in DCLRE1C with trimming of TCR beta V- and J-genes.

Turning to this clone: Its antigen is not known.

The J segment lost 2 bases and the V segment lost 0 bases, leaving 1 base of the junction unmatched. The CDR3 spans 16 residues. Germline V gene lookup returns CDR1 SGHRS and CDR2 YFSETQ. This PCR relied on a set of 60 Vbeta primers and 13 Jbeta primers. TCRdb's table, derived via immunoSEQ multiplex PCR, lists solely in-frame clones and lacks some. The table lists about 57,000 clones, roughly 84% of them singletons. The sequenced sample consisted of PBMCs. The sequence was obtained from a man under 40 in good health and CMV-seronegative. V and J are TRBV5-1 and TRBJ2-5, with TRBD2 matching 13 bases. The CDR3 sequence: CASSLAGLAGQETQYF. CDR3 bases: TGCGCCAGCAGCTTGGCGGGACTAGCGGGACAAGAGACCCAGTACTTC.